This T cell receptor (beta chain) was identified during a study of T cell changes during pregnancy in multiple sclerosis. Using immunoSEQ multiplex PCR, the repertoire was profiled, and TCRdb retains in-frame clones only, with some absent. The table includes under 45,000 clones, about nine tenths detected once. The CDR3 consists of 9 residues. The source is a female donor with multiple sclerosis, enrolled in a pregnancy study. V usage is TRBV21-1 and J usage is TRBJ2-1; TRBD1, the D gene given by the table, was not confirmed from the DNA. TRBV21-1 is a recognized pseudogene. Here the sequenced sample was CD4+ T cells from peripheral blood mononuclear cells, taken in the first trimester of pregnancy. The CDR3 sequence is CGASYKQFF. CDR3 DNA sequence: TGTGGGGCATCTTACAAGCAGTTCTTC.